The 11 T cell receptor beta chains below come from one sample, sequenced in a study of blood T cell repertoires in COVID-19. Using immunoSEQ multiplex PCR, the repertoire was profiled, and TCRdb retains in-frame clones only, with some absent. The sample consists of 200,000 to 250,000 clones, 83% of them appearing once. The material sequenced was PBMCs or T cells enriched from blood (not recorded which). The receptors derive from a woman between 50 and 59 years old who had been exposed to COVID-19.

The rearrangement uses TRBV9 and TRBJ2-5, with 7 positions matching TRBD2. Per the germline V gene, CDR1 is SGDLS and CDR2 is YYNGEE. V lost 0 bases, J lost 5 bases, and 4 bases stayed unmatched. This CDR3 is 14 amino acids long. The CDR3 is CASSVEAAGETQYF. The CDR3 coding sequence is TGTGCCAGCAGCGTAGAAGCAGCGGGGGAGACCCAGTACTTC.

This clone has just a few counts. The gene calls are TRBV7-9 and TRBJ2-7, with D possibly TRBD1 on 5 matching bases. Per germline, CDR1 SEHNR and CDR2 FQNEAQ (reference sequence). The CDR3 has 15 residues. Trimming shortened V by 5 bases and J by 5 bases, and 19 bases separated the two germline ends. The CDR3 DNA reads TGTGCCAGCAGCCCGAAGGTCAGGGTTGGTGACGAGCAGTACTTC. This codes for CASSPKVRVGDEQYF.

This chain uses TRBV5-5 with TRBJ1-2; D call uncertain. The V end was cut by 2 bases, the J end by 5 bases, with 16 bases between. This CDR3 contains 15 residues. Germline lookup yields CDR1 SGHKS and CDR2 YYEKEE (reference sequence). This CDR3 reads CASSLIGWGGYGYTF. CDR3 nucleotides: TGTGCCAGCAGCTTAATTGGGTGGGGAGGGTATGGCTACACCTTC.

This chain uses TRBV5-1 with TRBJ2-1; 10 bases align to TRBD2. The V and J ends lost 2 bases and 6 bases, in that order; junction bases with no gene match: 5. The CDR3 is 15 residues long. The germline V gene encodes CDR1 SGHRS and CDR2 YFSETQ. CDR3 bases: TGCGCCAGCAGCTTCGGAAGCGGGGGGGTCAATGAGCAGTTCTTC. Translating gives CASSFGSGGVNEQFF.

This clone was detected only once. The CDR3 region is CASSLDRGGYGYTF. CDR3 sequence (DNA): TGTGCCAGCAGCTTGGACCGCGGAGGGTATGGCTACACCTTC. The chain carries TRBV7-9 and TRBJ1-2; D remains ambiguous. CDR3 size: 14 residues. Looked up from germline, CDR1 is SEHNR and CDR2 is FQNEAQ (reference sequence). V lost 3 bases to trimming and J lost 5 bases, with 13 bases between them.

The genes are TRBV19 and TRBJ2-7; 9 bases match TRBD1. After removal of 4 bases from V and 4 bases from J, the junction contained 8 bases not matched to a gene. The CDR3 sequence is 15 residues long. The germline CDR1 and CDR2 sequences are LNHDA and SQIVND (reference sequence). The DNA for the CDR3 is TGTGCCAGTAGTAGGGGTGACAGGGGGTTTTACGAGCAGTACTTC. This codes for CASSRGDRGFYEQYF.

The chain carries TRBV15 and TRBJ2-4; 10 positions match TRBD2. Germline values: CDR1 LNHNV, CDR2 YYDKDF (reference sequence). This CDR3 comprises 15 residues. V shed 2 bases and J 5 bases; nucleotides not matched to a gene: 3. The CDR3 protein is CATSRLAGEENIQYF. CDR3 coding DNA: TGTGCCACCAGCAGACTAGCGGGGGAAGAAAACATTCAGTACTTC.

The rearrangement links TRBV28 to TRBJ2-3, with TRBD1 as a possible D gene (5 bases). The V end lost 4 bases, the J end lost 1 base, and 12 bases lay between the germline ends. Looked up from germline, CDR1 is MDHEN and CDR2 is SYDVKM. There are 15 residues in the CDR3. The CDR3 nucleotides are TGTGCCAGCAGTTGGCAGGGTAAGGGCACAGATACGCAGTATTTT. This codes for CASSWQGKGTDTQYF.

This clone appeared many times. V and J are TRBV11-1 and TRBJ1-1; weak D call: TRBD1 (5 bases). The CDR3 length is 15 residues. The germline gives CDR1 SGHAT, CDR2 FQDESV (reference sequence). V was clipped by 5 bases and J by 3 bases, with 16 bases between them. CDR3 nucleotide sequence: TGTGCCAGCAGCCTGAGGCGGGGGGGGTACACTGAAGCTTTCTTT. Translation: CASSLRRGGYTEAFF.

The chain joins TRBV25-1 to TRBJ1-3, with D unclear. V shed 4 bases and J shed 7 bases, with 5 bases lying between them. The CDR3 loop spans 11 amino acids. The germline V gene encodes CDR1 MGHDK and CDR2 SYGVNS. In nucleotides, the CDR3 is TGTGCCAGCAGTGCCAGGAACACCATATATTTT. It yields the protein CASSARNTIYF. The whole variable domain, remainder taken from reference TRBV25-1 and TRBJ1-3, is EADIYQTPRYLVIGTGKKITLECSQTMGHDKMYWYQQDPGMELHLIHYSYGVNSTEKGDLSSESTVSRIRTEHFPLTLESARPSHTSQYLCASSARNTIYFGEGSWLTVV.

In DNA, the CDR3 is TGTGCCAGCAGCGTAACTCTCTCTGGAAACACCATATATTTT. Amino acid sequence: CASSVTLSGNTIYF. The chain is built from TRBV9 and TRBJ1-3; D is uncertain. Deletions cut 1 base from V and 0 bases from J, with 5 bases between. This CDR3 is 14 amino acids long. Per germline, CDR1 SGDLS and CDR2 YYNGEE.